Listed below are T cell receptor beta chains from one sample, sequenced in a study of blood T cell repertoires in COVID-19. Sequenced by immunoSEQ multiplex PCR; TCRdb stores in-frame clones only, minus some. In the table there are over 250,000 clones, approximately 88% of which are singletons. Sequenced: peripheral blood. These receptors all come from a man over 45 with acute or convalescent COVID-19. Each CDR3 is given with its conserved first and last residue. A D gene is named only where the DNA matches it firmly.

d_call j_call v_call cdr3_aa cdr3_nt
TRBD2 TRBJ2-7 TRBV11-3 CASSAGREYEQYF TGTGCCAGCAGCGCGGGGAGGGAGTACGAGCAGTACTTC
TRBD2 TRBJ2-1 TRBV5-4 CASRAGLAGDNEQFF TGTGCCAGCAGGGCGGGACTAGCGGGGGACAATGAGCAGTTCTTC
. TRBJ1-1 TRBV4-1 CASSQESGWTEAFF TGCGCCAGCAGCCAAGAATCGGGTTGGACTGAAGCTTTCTTT
. TRBJ1-6 TRBV5-1 CASRPSSYNSPLHF TGCGCCAGCAGGCCGAGCTCCTATAATTCACCCCTCCACTTT
. TRBJ2-5 TRBV27 CASSLQDSVETQYF TGTGCCAGCAGTTTACAGGACTCGGTGGAGACCCAGTACTTC
TRBD1 TRBJ1-2 TRBV5-1 CASSSGDRVGGYTF TGCGCCAGCAGCTCGGGGGACAGGGTAGGAGGCTACACCTTC
. TRBJ1-3 TRBV7-9 CASSLALPPSGNTIYF TGTGCCAGCAGCTTAGCGCTACCCCCCTCTGGAAACACCATATATTTT
. TRBJ1-2 TRBV12-3/TRBV12-4 CASSLGRDWGYTF TGTGCCAGCAGTTTGGGGAGGGATTGGGGCTACACCTTC
. TRBJ2-7 TRBV9 CASSQTGPLGEQYF TGTGCCAGCAGCCAGACAGGTCCCCTAGGGGAGCAGTACTTC
. TRBJ1-1 TRBV5-6 CASSFRGPMNTEAFF TGTGCCAGCAGCTTCAGGGGCCCGATGAACACTGAAGCTTTCTTT